These T cell receptor beta chains were read from a single sample in a study of cytomegalovirus exposure and HLA in healthy donors. Profiling relied on immunoSEQ multiplex PCR, and the TCRdb table lists in-frame clones only, not all of them. This repertoire shows roughly 100,000 clones, 80% to 90% found once; its top ten account for roughly 3.4%. The sequenced sample was PBMCs. These receptors were obtained from a man younger than 40 in good health and CMV-seropositive. Each CDR3 is given with its conserved first and last residue. The order of the fields is J gene, V gene, D gene, clone size, CDR3 protein, CDR3 DNA. D genes are given only for firm matches. Clone size is given for some rows only: seen once, a few or many times, or a class if the clone is expanded.

j_call: TRBJ2-5; v_call: TRBV4-3; d_call: -; clone_size: -; cdr3_aa: CASSQDRRPQETQYF; cdr3_nt: TGCGCCAGCAGCCAAGATAGGAGGCCGCAAGAGACCCAGTACTTC
j_call: TRBJ1-1; v_call: TRBV6-5; d_call: TRBD1; clone_size: -; cdr3_aa: CASSLVTGGQGTEAFF; cdr3_nt: TGTGCCAGCAGTTTGGTGACAGGGGGTCAGGGGACTGAAGCTTTCTTT
j_call: TRBJ2-7; v_call: TRBV5-1; d_call: TRBD1; clone_size: -; cdr3_aa: CASSGTGPYEQYF; cdr3_nt: TGCGCCAGCAGTGGGACAGGGCCCTACGAGCAGTACTTC
j_call: TRBJ1-4; v_call: TRBV27; d_call: TRBD1; clone_size: -; cdr3_aa: CASSLYNQRGQGSEKLFF; cdr3_nt: TGTGCCAGCAGTTTATACAACCAACGGGGACAGGGAAGCGAAAAACTGTTTTTT
j_call: TRBJ1-5; v_call: TRBV28; d_call: -; clone_size: -; cdr3_aa: CASSLKSTGSNQPQHF; cdr3_nt: TGTGCCAGCAGTTTAAAATCTACGGGTAGCAATCAGCCCCAGCATTTT
j_call: TRBJ1-1; v_call: TRBV6-5; d_call: -; clone_size: -; cdr3_aa: CASSEAADTEAFF; cdr3_nt: TGTGCCAGCAGTGAAGCGGCGGACACTGAAGCTTTCTTT
j_call: TRBJ1-5; v_call: TRBV27; d_call: TRBD1; clone_size: -; cdr3_aa: CASQRRPGQGRPQPQHF; cdr3_nt: TGTGCCAGCCAAAGACGACCGGGACAGGGAAGGCCTCAGCCCCAGCATTTT
j_call: TRBJ1-2; v_call: TRBV4-3; d_call: -; clone_size: once; cdr3_aa: CASSQDSGIRYGYTF; cdr3_nt: TGCGCCAGCAGCCAAGATTCCGGGATCCGCTATGGCTACACCTTC
j_call: TRBJ2-3; v_call: TRBV19; d_call: -; clone_size: -; cdr3_aa: CASSIKGVTDTQYF; cdr3_nt: TGTGCCAGTAGTATCAAGGGGGTCACAGATACGCAGTATTTT
j_call: TRBJ2-1; v_call: TRBV14; d_call: -; clone_size: -; cdr3_aa: CASSQDSREQFF; cdr3_nt: TGTGCCAGCAGCCAAGACTCACGGGAGCAGTTCTTC
j_call: TRBJ1-4; v_call: TRBV2; d_call: TRBD1; clone_size: few; cdr3_aa: CASSERTGGDSTNEKLFF; cdr3_nt: TGTGCCAGCAGTGAAAGGACAGGGGGCGATTCAACTAATGAAAAACTGTTTTTT
j_call: TRBJ2-7; v_call: TRBV7-2; d_call: -; clone_size: -; cdr3_aa: CASSLGPDNEQYF; cdr3_nt: TGTGCCAGCAGCTTAGGGCCCGACAACGAGCAGTACTTC
j_call: TRBJ1-5; v_call: TRBV19; d_call: -; clone_size: few; cdr3_aa: CASSRQNTNQPQHF; cdr3_nt: TGTGCCAGTTCGAGACAGAACACCAATCAGCCCCAGCATTTT
j_call: TRBJ2-7; v_call: TRBV14; d_call: -; clone_size: -; cdr3_aa: CASSVTLYLEQYF; cdr3_nt: TGTGCCAGCAGCGTAACTTTATACCTCGAGCAGTACTTC
j_call: TRBJ2-1; v_call: TRBV28; d_call: TRBD2; clone_size: -; cdr3_aa: CATSRPFSAGRGVAGVNEQFF; cdr3_nt: TGTGCCACCTCGAGACCCTTTTCGGCAGGCCGAGGAGTAGCGGGAGTCAATGAGCAGTTCTTC
j_call: TRBJ2-3; v_call: TRBV6-6; d_call: TRBD2; clone_size: few; cdr3_aa: CASSPGTSGTDTQYF; cdr3_nt: TGTGCCAGCAGCCCCGGGACTAGCGGCACAGATACGCAGTATTTT
j_call: TRBJ2-1; v_call: TRBV7-2; d_call: -; clone_size: -; cdr3_aa: CASSSLPGDEQFF; cdr3_nt: TGTGCCAGCAGCTCCCTCCCGGGGGATGAGCAGTTCTTC
j_call: TRBJ1-5; v_call: TRBV18; d_call: -; clone_size: -; cdr3_aa: CASSPEQGGGNQPQHF; cdr3_nt: TGTGCCAGCTCACCGGAGCAGGGAGGAGGCAATCAGCCCCAGCATTTT
j_call: TRBJ1-1; v_call: TRBV29-1; d_call: TRBD1; clone_size: -; cdr3_aa: CSAQGGNTEAFF; cdr3_nt: TGCAGCGCCCAGGGGGGGAACACTGAAGCTTTCTTT
j_call: TRBJ1-1; v_call: TRBV6-6; d_call: -; clone_size: -; cdr3_aa: CASTSDRRDTEAFF; cdr3_nt: TGTGCCAGCACTTCCGACAGGAGAGACACTGAAGCTTTCTTT
j_call: TRBJ1-5; v_call: TRBV6-6; d_call: -; clone_size: -; cdr3_aa: CASRQGNGQPQHF; cdr3_nt: TGTGCCAGCAGGCAGGGGAATGGTCAGCCCCAGCATTTT
j_call: TRBJ1-5; v_call: TRBV27; d_call: TRBD1; clone_size: -; cdr3_aa: CASSRQGAGQPQHF; cdr3_nt: TGTGCCAGCAGTAGACAGGGGGCTGGTCAGCCCCAGCATTTT
j_call: TRBJ1-3; v_call: TRBV30; d_call: -; clone_size: once; cdr3_aa: CAWRGQGNTIYF; cdr3_nt: TGTGCCTGGAGAGGACAGGGAAACACCATATATTTT
j_call: TRBJ2-7; v_call: TRBV6-5; d_call: TRBD2; clone_size: -; cdr3_aa: CASSTGTSGWEQYF; cdr3_nt: TGTGCCAGCAGCACCGGGACTAGCGGGTGGGAGCAGTACTTC
j_call: TRBJ2-1; v_call: TRBV5-4; d_call: -; clone_size: few; cdr3_aa: CASSLRQGQAYNEQFF; cdr3_nt: TGTGCCAGCAGCTTGCGCCAGGGGCAAGCCTACAATGAGCAGTTCTTC
j_call: TRBJ2-3; v_call: TRBV27; d_call: -; clone_size: -; cdr3_aa: CASMTRGDTQYF; cdr3_nt: TGTGCCAGCATGACGCGGGGAGATACGCAGTATTTT
j_call: TRBJ2-2; v_call: TRBV29-1; d_call: -; clone_size: -; cdr3_aa: CSVRGTVNTGELFF; cdr3_nt: TGCAGCGTCCGCGGGACGGTGAACACCGGGGAGCTGTTTTTT
j_call: TRBJ2-7; v_call: TRBV9; d_call: -; clone_size: -; cdr3_aa: CASSIHKTYEQYF; cdr3_nt: TGTGCCAGCAGCATTCACAAGACCTACGAGCAGTACTTC
j_call: TRBJ2-7; v_call: TRBV7-2; d_call: -; clone_size: -; cdr3_aa: CASRNTGSHYEQYF; cdr3_nt: TGTGCCAGCAGGAATACCGGGTCCCACTACGAGCAGTACTTC
j_call: TRBJ2-5; v_call: TRBV19; d_call: TRBD2; clone_size: once; cdr3_aa: CASSKEGGFETQYF; cdr3_nt: TGTGCCAGTAGTAAGGAGGGAGGGTTCGAGACCCAGTACTTC
j_call: TRBJ2-1; v_call: TRBV18; d_call: -; clone_size: -; cdr3_aa: CASSPPNSGYNEQFF; cdr3_nt: TGTGCCAGCTCACCACCGAATAGCGGTTACAATGAGCAGTTCTTC
j_call: TRBJ1-1; v_call: TRBV18; d_call: -; clone_size: -; cdr3_aa: CASSPSSGMNTEAFF; cdr3_nt: TGTGCCAGCTCACCCTCCTCCGGGATGAACACTGAAGCTTTCTTT
j_call: TRBJ2-5; v_call: TRBV11-2; d_call: -; clone_size: -; cdr3_aa: CASSTTGVGETQYF; cdr3_nt: TGTGCCAGCAGCACTACGGGAGTAGGAGAGACCCAGTACTTC
j_call: TRBJ1-1; v_call: TRBV19; d_call: -; clone_size: -; cdr3_aa: CASSIRRAETGLNTEAFF; cdr3_nt: TGTGCCAGTAGTATACGCCGCGCCGAGACAGGATTGAACACTGAAGCTTTCTTT
j_call: TRBJ2-7; v_call: TRBV2; d_call: -; clone_size: -; cdr3_aa: CASSDGSSYEQYF; cdr3_nt: TGTGCCAGCAGTGACGGGAGCTCCTACGAGCAGTACTTC
j_call: TRBJ2-1; v_call: TRBV5-1; d_call: TRBD2; clone_size: -; cdr3_aa: CASGEGGYNEQFF; cdr3_nt: TGCGCCAGCGGGGAGGGAGGGTACAATGAGCAGTTCTTC
j_call: TRBJ2-1; v_call: TRBV11-2; d_call: TRBD2; clone_size: -; cdr3_aa: CASSLVGTSGIWEQFF; cdr3_nt: TGTGCCAGCAGCTTAGTAGGGACTAGCGGGATATGGGAGCAGTTCTTC
j_call: TRBJ2-7; v_call: TRBV7-8; d_call: -; clone_size: -; cdr3_aa: CASSSLNEQYF; cdr3_nt: TGTGCCAGCAGCTCGCTAAACGAGCAGTACTTC
j_call: TRBJ2-7; v_call: TRBV6-6; d_call: -; clone_size: -; cdr3_aa: CASSYLRDSYEQYF; cdr3_nt: TGTGCCAGCAGTTACCTCCGGGACTCCTACGAGCAGTACTTC
j_call: TRBJ2-1; v_call: TRBV29-1; d_call: TRBD2; clone_size: -; cdr3_aa: CSVDPGTSIVNEQFF; cdr3_nt: TGCAGCGTTGATCCCGGGACTAGTATTGTCAATGAGCAGTTCTTC
j_call: TRBJ1-1; v_call: TRBV15; d_call: -; clone_size: -; cdr3_aa: CATSRELGGTEAFF; cdr3_nt: TGTGCCACCAGCAGAGAACTCGGGGGCACTGAAGCTTTCTTT
j_call: TRBJ2-7; v_call: TRBV23-1; d_call: -; clone_size: -; cdr3_aa: CASSQKGVVPSSYEQYF; cdr3_nt: TGCGCCAGCAGTCAAAAGGGAGTGGTCCCGAGCTCCTACGAGCAGTACTTC
j_call: TRBJ1-5; v_call: TRBV6-5; d_call: TRBD1; clone_size: -; cdr3_aa: CASTQGAGQPQHF; cdr3_nt: TGTGCCAGCACACAGGGGGCAGGTCAGCCCCAGCATTTT
j_call: TRBJ2-5; v_call: TRBV5-4; d_call: TRBD2; clone_size: -; cdr3_aa: CASSLLAGGGETQYF; cdr3_nt: TGTGCCAGCAGTCTCTTGGCGGGAGGAGGGGAGACCCAGTACTTC
j_call: TRBJ2-1; v_call: TRBV10-3; d_call: TRBD1; clone_size: -; cdr3_aa: CAIRGQGDNEQFF; cdr3_nt: TGTGCCATCAGGGGACAGGGGGACAATGAGCAGTTCTTC
j_call: TRBJ2-1; v_call: TRBV6-6; d_call: TRBD2; clone_size: -; cdr3_aa: CASSYSQLAGRNEQFF; cdr3_nt: TGTGCCAGCAGTTACTCCCAACTAGCGGGAAGGAATGAGCAGTTCTTC
j_call: TRBJ2-3; v_call: TRBV6-4; d_call: -; clone_size: -; cdr3_aa: CASSGQGTDTQYF; cdr3_nt: TGTGCCAGCAGTGGCCAGGGAACAGATACGCAGTATTTT
j_call: TRBJ2-7; v_call: TRBV7-9; d_call: TRBD2; clone_size: -; cdr3_aa: CASSSQLAGVYEQYF; cdr3_nt: TGTGCCAGCAGCTCACAACTAGCGGGAGTCTACGAGCAGTACTTC
j_call: TRBJ2-3; v_call: TRBV7-8; d_call: TRBD1; clone_size: medium-sized; cdr3_aa: CASSWLTGGRLGSTDTQYF; cdr3_nt: TGTGCCAGCAGCTGGCTGACAGGGGGCCGACTGGGAAGCACAGATACGCAGTATTTT
j_call: TRBJ2-1; v_call: TRBV28; d_call: TRBD1; clone_size: -; cdr3_aa: CASSLGTGGYNEQFF; cdr3_nt: TGTGCCAGCAGTTTAGGGACAGGGGGCTACAATGAGCAGTTCTTC
j_call: TRBJ2-7; v_call: TRBV28; d_call: TRBD1; clone_size: once; cdr3_aa: CASKMGGQGNSYEQYF; cdr3_nt: TGTGCCAGCAAAATGGGGGGACAGGGCAACTCCTACGAGCAGTACTTC
j_call: TRBJ2-5; v_call: TRBV18; d_call: -; clone_size: -; cdr3_aa: CASSPTRGQETQYF; cdr3_nt: TGTGCCAGCTCACCAACAAGAGGGCAAGAGACCCAGTACTTC
j_call: TRBJ2-5; v_call: TRBV6-6; d_call: TRBD2; clone_size: -; cdr3_aa: CASSLAGVGETQYF; cdr3_nt: TGTGCCAGCAGCTTAGCGGGAGTAGGGGAGACCCAGTACTTC
j_call: TRBJ2-1; v_call: TRBV15; d_call: TRBD1; clone_size: -; cdr3_aa: CATSSPGQGGNEQFF; cdr3_nt: TGTGCCACCAGCAGCCCCGGACAGGGGGGCAATGAGCAGTTCTTC
j_call: TRBJ2-3; v_call: TRBV20-1; d_call: -; clone_size: -; cdr3_aa: CSAKAGDTQYF; cdr3_nt: TGCAGTGCTAAGGCGGGGGATACGCAGTATTTT
j_call: TRBJ2-1; v_call: TRBV29-1; d_call: TRBD2; clone_size: -; cdr3_aa: CSVDRLAGPSSYNEQFF; cdr3_nt: TGCAGCGTTGATCGACTAGCGGGGCCCAGCTCCTACAATGAGCAGTTCTTC
j_call: TRBJ1-4; v_call: TRBV27; d_call: -; clone_size: -; cdr3_aa: CASKDGGTGEKLFF; cdr3_nt: TGTGCCAGCAAGGACGGGGGGACGGGTGAAAAACTGTTTTTT
j_call: TRBJ1-1; v_call: TRBV6-5; d_call: -; clone_size: few; cdr3_aa: CASSEREITEAFF; cdr3_nt: TGTGCCAGCAGTGAGAGGGAAATCACTGAAGCTTTCTTT